In its sample, the clone carrying this TCR beta chain was seen a few times. The authors built TCR beta libraries using iRepertoire HTBI primers and Arm-PCR of CDR3 regions. MiXCR, run by TCRdb on the multiplex PCR reads, gives a single entry per CDR3 protein. In the table there are 440,000 or so distinct CDR3 sequences, 15% of which are singletons. Looked up from germline, CDR1 is DFQATT and CDR2 is SNEGSKA (reference sequence). This CDR3 spans 18 amino acids. V was pared by 0 bases and J by 3 bases, with 10 bases of the junction left unmatched. The data were taken from a study of regulatory T cells in long-lasting Graves disease. The time point was: newly diagnosed GD, antithyroid drugs for less than 3 months. The TCR library was made from RNA extracted from PBMCs. The same sample was also used in a study of T cells in Graves' hyperthyroidism and ophthalmopathy.

The material was peripheral blood mononuclear cells (PBMCs), obtained at new diagnosis, from a patient treated with antithyroid drugs. This sequence was found in a woman aged 30 to 39 with Graves disease. This chain connects TRBV20-1 to TRBJ2-7; 14 nucleotides match TRBD2. The CDR3 here is CSARDPRTSGRLSYEQYF. In DNA form, the CDR3 reads TGCAGTGCTAGAGATCCTAGGACTAGCGGGAGGCTAAGCTACGAGCAGTACTTC.